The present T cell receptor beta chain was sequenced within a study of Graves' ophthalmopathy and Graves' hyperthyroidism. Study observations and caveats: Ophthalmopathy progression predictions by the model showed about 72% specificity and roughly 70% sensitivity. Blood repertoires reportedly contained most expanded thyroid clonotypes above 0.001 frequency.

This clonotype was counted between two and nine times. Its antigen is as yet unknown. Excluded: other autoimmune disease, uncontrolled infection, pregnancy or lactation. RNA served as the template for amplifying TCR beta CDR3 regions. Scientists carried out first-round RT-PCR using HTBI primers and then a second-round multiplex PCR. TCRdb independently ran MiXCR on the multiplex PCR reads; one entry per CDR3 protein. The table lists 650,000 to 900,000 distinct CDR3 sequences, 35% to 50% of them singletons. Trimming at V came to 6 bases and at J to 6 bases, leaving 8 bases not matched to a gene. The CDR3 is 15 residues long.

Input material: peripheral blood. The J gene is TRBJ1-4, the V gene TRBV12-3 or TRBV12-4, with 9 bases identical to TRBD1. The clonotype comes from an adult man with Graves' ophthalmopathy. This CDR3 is CASSPAGQGDEKLFF. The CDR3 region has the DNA TGTGCCAGCAGCCCCGCGGGACAGGGAGATGAAAAACTGTTTTTT.